A single sample is the source of the 29 T cell receptor beta chains below, sequenced in a study of blood T cell repertoires in COVID-19. Assay: immunoSEQ multiplex PCR; the TCRdb copy retains only in-frame clones and omits some. The table shows some 64,000 clones, with roughly 86% occurring only once. The sample consisted of peripheral blood. Receptor source: a man in his fifties or sixties with active COVID-19.

J is TRBJ2-3 and V is TRBV9; D not certain. Trimming stripped 0 bases from V and 4 bases from J, with 15 bases between. Germline values: CDR1 SGDLS, CDR2 YYNGEE. This CDR3 spans 16 amino acids. CDR3 sequence reads: CASSVDQVGIADTQYF. The CDR3 nucleotides are TGTGCCAGCAGCGTAGATCAGGTCGGAATCGCAGATACGCAGTATTTT.

This chain links TRBV9 with TRBJ1-3; D unresolved. The V end lost 3 bases, the J end lost 6 bases, and 7 bases lay between the germline ends. The CDR3 consists of 12 residues. Germline loops: CDR1 SGDLS, CDR2 YYNGEE. CDR3 sequence: CASSGAPNTIYF. Written as DNA, the CDR3 is TGTGCCAGCAGCGGAGCCCCAAACACCATATATTTT.

The rearrangement uses TRBV5-1 and TRBJ1-5, with D unclear. Germline V gene data show CDR1 as SGHRS and CDR2 as YFSETQ. V was cut by 0 bases and J by 7 bases, with 8 bases left in between. The CDR3 loop spans 13 amino acids. DNA of the CDR3: TGCGCCAGCAGCTTGGAGGGAGGCCAGCCCCAGCATTTT. Translating gives CASSLEGGQPQHF.

This sequence joins TRBV5-1 and TRBJ1-2, with 7 bases that match TRBD1. Germline CDR1 and CDR2: SGHRS and YFSETQ. The V gene end was trimmed by 1 base and the J gene end by 8 bases; junction bases not matched to a gene: 5. CDR3 length: 13 amino acids. The CDR3 here is CASSLLTGEGYTF. The DNA of the CDR3 is TGCGCCAGCAGCTTGCTTACAGGGGAAGGCTACACCTTC.

A word on this clone: Other DNA sequences in this sample translate to the same CDR3. J is TRBJ1-3 and V is TRBV27; D unclear. Germline V gives CDR1 MNHEY, CDR2 SMNVEV (reference sequence). Trimming pared 2 bases from V and 2 bases from J, leaving 7 bases between. CDR3 length: 14 amino acids. The CDR3 DNA reads TGTGCCAGCAGTTTAGGGAGGGCTGGAAACACCATATATTTT. As protein: CASSLGRAGNTIYF.

The sample holds one count of this clone. V gene TRBV19 combines with J gene TRBJ1-1; TRBD1 aligns across 7 bases. The CDR3 is 16 residues long. J gave up 0 bases and V 6 bases, and 10 bases lay outside the gene matches. From germline, CDR1 is LNHDA and CDR2 SQIVND (reference sequence). CDR3 amino acids: CASRGQGVGMNTEAFF. The CDR3 DNA is TGTGCCAGTAGAGGGCAGGGGGTAGGAATGAACACTGAAGCTTTCTTT.

This chain uses TRBV6-5 with TRBJ1-6; TRBD1 agrees at 9 bases. CDR1 MNHEY and CDR2 SVGAGI come from the germline V gene. This CDR3 is 14 amino acids long. The junction had 6 bases not matched to a gene; V was cut back by 6 bases and J by 9 bases. CDR3 bases: TGTGCCAGCAGACTGGACAGGGGTGGTTCACCCCTCCACTTT. This gives the protein CASRLDRGGSPLHF.

The chain combines TRBV18 with TRBJ1-2, with 9 positions matching TRBD1. The CDR3 is 14 amino acids. Trimming cost V 6 bases and J 7 bases; bases outside gene matches: 9. Germline CDR1 and CDR2: KGHSH and LQKENI. CDR3 residues: CASSRSQGAGGYTF. In DNA, the CDR3 is TGTGCCAGCTCTCGGTCACAGGGGGCTGGTGGCTACACCTTC.

The rearrangement joins TRBV15 to TRBJ2-1; 9 bases are a match to TRBD2. The germline CDR1 and CDR2 sequences are LNHNV and YYDKDF (reference sequence). The ends lost 0 bases at V and 6 bases at J; junction bases unmatched: 3. CDR3 length: 15 amino acids. CDR3 loop: CATSRDPRGGNEQFF. The CDR3 nucleotides read TGTGCCACCAGCAGAGATCCGCGGGGGGGCAATGAGCAGTTCTTC.

The chain couples TRBV11-3 to TRBJ2-7, with TRBD1 matching 8 bases. The CDR3 is made up of 16 amino acids. From germline, CDR1 is SGHNT and CDR2 YENEEA. V dropped 5 bases and J dropped 4; count of bases not matched to a gene: 13. CDR3 in DNA: TGTGCCAGCAGCCCCGGACCAGGGGGCGCGGGGTACGAGCAGTACTTC. Protein product: CASSPGPGGAGYEQYF.

The chain employs TRBV7-2 and TRBJ1-1; possibly TRBD1 for D (5 bases). The CDR3 extends over 15 amino acids. Germline V gene lookup returns CDR1 SGHTA and CDR2 FQGNSA. Trimming removed 5 bases from V and 0 bases from J, with 13 bases in between. The CDR3 DNA reads as TGTGCCAGCAGCCCGCGACAGCTCATGAACACTGAAGCTTTCTTT. It yields the protein CASSPRQLMNTEAFF.

The chain recombines TRBV9 with TRBJ1-1; D might be TRBD1 (5 bases). This CDR3 is 14 amino acids long. V was pared by 1 base and J by 1 base, with 8 bases between. The germline gives CDR1 SGDLS, CDR2 YYNGEE. The chain's CDR3 is CASSVIGANTEAFF. The CDR3 coding sequence is TGTGCCAGCAGCGTAATAGGGGCGAACACTGAAGCTTTCTTT.

V gene TRBV4-3 combines with J gene TRBJ2-1, with TRBD2 as a possible D gene (7 bases). The CDR3 extends over 16 amino acids. V was shortened by 3 bases and J by 6 bases, with 18 bases between the two germline ends. Germline V gene lookup returns CDR1 LGHNA and CDR2 YSLEER. Written as DNA, the CDR3 is TGCGCCAGCAGCCAGGGGAGGGGGAGCTATAGCAATGAGCAGTTCTTC. Translated, it gives CASSQGRGSYSNEQFF.

This chain connects TRBV2 to TRBJ2-7; D ambiguous. This CDR3 has 10 residues. V dropped 8 bases and J dropped 3 bases, with 5 bases sitting between them. Germline V lookup: CDR1 SNHLY, CDR2 FYNNEI. CDR3 residues: CASGRYEQYF. The CDR3 region has the DNA TGTGCCAGCGGCCGCTACGAGCAGTACTTC.

This chain connects TRBV7-2 to TRBJ2-3, with D tentatively TRBD1 (5 bases). V was trimmed by 3 bases and J by 3 bases, leaving 10 bases between them. The CDR3 has 14 amino acids. Germline loops: CDR1 SGHTA, CDR2 FQGNSA. CDR3 in DNA: TGTGCCAGCAGCTTCGGACATCTTACAGATACGCAGTATTTT. Its translation is CASSFGHLTDTQYF.

V usage is TRBV15 and J usage is TRBJ2-7; D possibly corresponds to TRBD2 (6 bases). Germline CDR1 is LNHNV and CDR2 is YYDKDF (reference sequence). The CDR3 spans 15 residues. Trimming left V 5 bases short and J 0 bases short, with 14 bases between. The CDR3 DNA follows: TGTGCCACCAGCCGCGCGGGGCTCGGCTCCTACGAGCAGTACTTC. It is translated as CATSRAGLGSYEQYF.

J is TRBJ2-7 and V is TRBV11-1; 7 positions match TRBD1. After removal of 2 bases from V and 5 bases from J, the junction contained 9 bases not matched to a gene. Germline-derived CDR1 and CDR2 are SGHAT and FQDESV (reference sequence). The CDR3 loop spans 15 amino acids. The CDR3 region is CASSLRPRGQDEQYF. CDR3 DNA sequence: TGTGCCAGCAGCTTAAGACCCCGAGGACAGGACGAGCAGTACTTC.

The chain employs TRBV5-1 and TRBJ1-2; 9 bases align to TRBD1. Trimming at V came to 5 bases and at J to 5 bases, leaving 10 bases not matched to a gene. The V gene's germline CDR1 is SGHRS and CDR2 YFSETQ. The CDR3 length is 15 residues. CDR3 DNA: TGCGCCAGCAGGTATGCGGGACAGGGCGAGTATGGCTACACCTTC. Translation: CASRYAGQGEYGYTF. Looking up the rest from reference TRBV5-1 and TRBJ1-2 gives the full variable domain: KAGVTQTPRYLIKTRGQQVTLSCSPISGHRSVSWYQQTPGQGLQFLFEYFSETQRNKGNFPGRFSGRQFSNSRSEMNVSTLELGDSALYLCASRYAGQGEYGYTFGSGTRLTVV.

The chain joins TRBV19 to TRBJ1-1; D is perhaps TRBD1 (6 bases). The CDR3 has 14 amino acids. Per the germline V gene, CDR1 is LNHDA and CDR2 is SQIVND (reference sequence). The germline V and J ends were trimmed by 8 bases and 0 bases, with 13 bases remaining between them. CDR3 loop: CASSVSGVNTEAFF. The CDR3 DNA sequence: TGTGCCAGTTCCGTATCAGGGGTGAACACTGAAGCTTTCTTT.

This chain uses TRBV29-1 with TRBJ1-2; D is unclear. Germline loops: CDR1 SQVTM, CDR2 ANQGSEA. This CDR3 comprises 12 residues. Between the trimmed V and J ends, which lost 6 bases and 2 bases, there was a span of 10 bases. The DNA for the CDR3 is TGCAGCGTCGGGGATGGGAACTATGGCTACACCTTC. The encoded protein is CSVGDGNYGYTF.

The chain joins TRBV12-5 to TRBJ2-2; tentative D call: TRBD1 (6 bases). Deletions cut 5 bases from V and 5 bases from J, with 15 bases between. The CDR3 has 15 amino acids. CDR1 and CDR2 (germline): LGHNT, FRNRAP. CDR3 nucleotides: TGTGCTAGTGGTCCGACGGACAGCCCAACCGGGGAGCTGTTTTTT. Encoded protein: CASGPTDSPTGELFF.

For the CDR3, the DNA is TGTGCCAGCAGCGAAGGACACCTAAGCTCCTACAATGAGCAGTTCTTC. This translates into CASSEGHLSSYNEQFF. V and J are TRBV11-2 and TRBJ2-1, with D possibly TRBD1 on 5 matching bases. The CDR3 is 16 residues long. V lost 5 bases and J 0 bases, leaving 14 bases between the germline ends. CDR1 is SGHAT and CDR2 is FQNNGV in the germline V gene.

The V gene is TRBV6-5, the J gene TRBJ1-5; 7 bases are a match to TRBD1. Germline values: CDR1 MNHEY, CDR2 SVGAGI. The CDR3 length is 14 residues. The junction had 6 bases not matched to a gene; V was cut back by 6 bases and J by 4 bases. The CDR3, as DNA: TGTGCCAGCAGGACCGGGACAGTGAATCAGCCCCAGCATTTT. Its protein product is CASRTGTVNQPQHF.

This clone was seen once. V usage is TRBV2 and J usage is TRBJ1-4, with 7 positions matching TRBD1. Trimming cost V 5 bases and J 4 bases; bases outside gene matches: 4. This CDR3 has 14 residues. Germline V gene lookup returns CDR1 SNHLY and CDR2 FYNNEI. The CDR3 sequence: CASSRTGVNEKLFF. CDR3 nucleotides: TGTGCCAGCAGTAGAACAGGGGTTAATGAAAAACTGTTTTTT.

The V call is TRBV11-3, the J call TRBJ2-1, with D possibly called TRBD1 or TRBD2 (8 bases each). This CDR3 comprises 15 residues. Germline lookup yields CDR1 SGHNT and CDR2 YENEEA. Trimming removed 5 bases at V and 7 bases at J, with 18 bases between. As DNA, the CDR3 is TGTGCCAGCAGCATAGGACAGGGACTAGGAAATGAGCAGTTCTTC. Translating it yields CASSIGQGLGNEQFF.

The gene calls are TRBV5-8 and TRBJ1-3, with D unclear. Trimming removed 4 bases from V and 4 bases from J, with 15 bases in between. The CDR3 has 15 residues. In germline, CDR1 is SGHTS, CDR2 YDEGEE. CDR3 sequence: CASSRHGRMGNTIYF. CDR3 DNA: TGTGCCAGCAGCCGGCACGGGAGAATGGGAAACACCATATATTTT.

V usage is TRBV6-5 and J usage is TRBJ1-5; no clear D gene. From germline, CDR1 is MNHEY and CDR2 SVGAGI. This CDR3 spans 14 amino acids. V shed 7 bases and J shed 0 bases, with 10 bases lying between them. The DNA of the CDR3 is TGTGCCAGCACAGGCTTCTATAGCAATCAGCCCCAGCATTTT. Amino acid sequence: CASTGFYSNQPQHF.

By proportion, this clone is medium-sized. The chain combines TRBV30 with TRBJ1-2; TRBD1 matches 8 bases. CDR1 GTSNPN and CDR2 SVGIG come from the germline V gene (reference sequence). The CDR3 has 14 amino acids. The V gene end was trimmed by 2 bases and the J gene end by 8 bases; junction bases not matched to a gene: 10. The CDR3 sequence: CAWSQQGQGRGYTF. The DNA of the CDR3 is TGTGCCTGGAGTCAGCAAGGACAGGGTCGCGGCTACACCTTC.

The CDR3 nucleotides are TGTGCCAGCAGCCAAGGACAGGGTCAGCCCCAGCATTTT. Encoded protein: CASSQGQGQPQHF. The rearrangement joins TRBV7-8 to TRBJ1-5, with 8 bases lining up with TRBD1. V was pared by 5 bases and J by 6 bases, with 3 bases of the junction left unmatched. Germline assignment: CDR1 SGHVS and CDR2 FQNEAQ. This CDR3 is 13 amino acids long.